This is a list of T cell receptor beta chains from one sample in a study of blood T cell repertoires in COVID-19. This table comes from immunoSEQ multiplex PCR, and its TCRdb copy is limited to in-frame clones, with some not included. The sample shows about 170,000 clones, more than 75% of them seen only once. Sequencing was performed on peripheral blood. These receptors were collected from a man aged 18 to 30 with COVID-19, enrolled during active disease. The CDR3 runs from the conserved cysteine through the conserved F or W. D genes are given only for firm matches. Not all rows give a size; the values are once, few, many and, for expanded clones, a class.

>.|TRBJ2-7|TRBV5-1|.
CASSLGGICSYEQYF
TGCGCCAGCAGCTTGGGCGGGATTTGTTCCTACGAGCAGTACTTC
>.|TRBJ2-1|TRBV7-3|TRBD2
CASSLAGTSGRANEQFF
TGTGCCAGCAGCTTAGCCGGGACTAGCGGGAGGGCTAATGAGCAGTTCTTC
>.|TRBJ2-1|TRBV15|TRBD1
CATSRTLQGAYNEQFF
TGTGCCACCAGCAGGACACTACAGGGGGCTTATAATGAGCAGTTCTTC
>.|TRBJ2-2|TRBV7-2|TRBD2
CASSTLPLAGGGSGELFF
TGTGCCAGCAGCACACTACCCCTGGCGGGAGGAGGGAGCGGGGAGCTGTTTTTT
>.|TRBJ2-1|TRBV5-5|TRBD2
CASTTSRSSGRPPYNEQFF
TGTGCCAGCACCACCTCCCGGTCTAGCGGGAGGCCCCCCTACAATGAGCAGTTCTTC
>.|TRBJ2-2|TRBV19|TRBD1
CATRDRGGREGNTGELFF
TGTGCCACCCGGGACAGGGGTGGTCGGGAGGGAAACACCGGGGAGCTGTTTTTT
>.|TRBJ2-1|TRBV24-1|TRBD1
CATSDGTAYNEQFF
TGTGCCACCAGTGATGGGACAGCCTACAATGAGCAGTTCTTC
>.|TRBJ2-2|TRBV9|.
CASSVGSENTGELFF
TGTGCCAGCAGCGTAGGTAGCGAGAACACCGGGGAGCTGTTTTTT
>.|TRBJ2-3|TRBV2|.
CASSEGLPSTDTQYF
TGTGCCAGCAGTGAAGGGCTCCCAAGCACAGATACGCAGTATTTT
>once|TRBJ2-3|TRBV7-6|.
CASSSTQITLTDTQYF
TGTGCCAGCAGCTCGACTCAGATAACTCTCACAGATACGCAGTATTTT
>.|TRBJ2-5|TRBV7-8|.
CASSLREAGETQYF
TGTGCCAGCAGCTTAAGGGAGGCGGGAGAGACCCAGTACTTC
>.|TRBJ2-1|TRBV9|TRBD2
CASSNSGRASNEQFF
TGTGCCAGCAGCAATAGCGGGAGGGCCTCCAATGAGCAGTTCTTC
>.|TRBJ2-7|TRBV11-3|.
CASSAGGPHYEQYF
TGTGCCAGCAGCGCCGGGGGGCCCCACTACGAGCAGTACTTC
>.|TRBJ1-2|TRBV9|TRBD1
CASSTGQGAGGYTF
TGTGCCAGCAGCACTGGACAGGGGGCGGGAGGCTACACCTTC
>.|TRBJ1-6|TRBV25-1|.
CASSETPLLSLHF
TGTGCCAGCAGTGAGACACCTCTTTTGTCCCTCCACTTT
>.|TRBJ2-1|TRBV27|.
CASTRGAGASNEQFF
TGTGCCAGCACCCGGGGTGCAGGGGCCTCAAATGAGCAGTTCTTC
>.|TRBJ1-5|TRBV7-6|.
CASSLDAGFNQPQHF
TGTGCCAGCAGCTTAGACGCAGGGTTTAATCAGCCCCAGCATTTT
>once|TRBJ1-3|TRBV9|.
CASSVKAGRQSGNTIYF
TGTGCCAGCAGCGTAAAGGCAGGTCGCCAGTCTGGAAACACCATATATTTT
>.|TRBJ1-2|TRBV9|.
CASAGVGYTF
TGTGCCAGCGCAGGGGTCGGCTACACCTTC
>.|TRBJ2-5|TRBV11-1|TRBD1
CASSLTGQQETQYF
TGTGCCAGCAGCCTGACGGGACAGCAAGAGACCCAGTACTTC
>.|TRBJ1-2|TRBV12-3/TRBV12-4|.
CASTRGGYTF
TGTGCCAGCACCCGCGGTGGCTACACCTTC
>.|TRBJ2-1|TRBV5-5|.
CASSLGREQFF
TGTGCCAGCAGCTTGGGCCGGGAGCAGTTCTTC
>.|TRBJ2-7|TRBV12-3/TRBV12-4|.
CATSQGPYEQYF
TGTGCCACGTCACAGGGACCCTACGAGCAGTACTTC
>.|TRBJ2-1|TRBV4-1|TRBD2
CASSQGLAGVFEQFF
TGCGCCAGCAGCCAGGGACTAGCGGGAGTGTTTGAGCAGTTCTTC
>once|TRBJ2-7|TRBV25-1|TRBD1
CASKGTVYEQYF
TGTGCCAGCAAGGGGACAGTCTACGAGCAGTACTTC
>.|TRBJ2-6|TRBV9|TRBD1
CASSDHRGSGANVLTF
TGTGCCAGCAGCGACCACAGGGGGTCTGGGGCCAACGTCCTGACTTTC
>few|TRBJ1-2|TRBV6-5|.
CASRLDSRVGYGYTF
TGTGCCAGCAGATTGGACTCTCGGGTTGGCTATGGCTACACCTTC
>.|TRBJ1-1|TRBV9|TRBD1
CASSPRTGSNTEAFF
TGTGCCAGCAGCCCCCGGACAGGGTCGAACACTGAAGCTTTCTTT
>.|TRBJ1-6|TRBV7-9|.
CASSPDRSSYNSPLHF
TGTGCCAGCAGCCCGGACAGAAGCTCCTATAATTCACCCCTCCACTTT
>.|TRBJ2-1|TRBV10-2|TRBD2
CASRLSGSYNEQFF
TGCGCCAGCAGATTAAGCGGGAGCTACAATGAGCAGTTCTTC
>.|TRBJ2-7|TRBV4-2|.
CASSQVGSGPYEQYF
TGTGCCAGCAGCCAAGTTGGCAGCGGGCCCTACGAGCAGTACTTC